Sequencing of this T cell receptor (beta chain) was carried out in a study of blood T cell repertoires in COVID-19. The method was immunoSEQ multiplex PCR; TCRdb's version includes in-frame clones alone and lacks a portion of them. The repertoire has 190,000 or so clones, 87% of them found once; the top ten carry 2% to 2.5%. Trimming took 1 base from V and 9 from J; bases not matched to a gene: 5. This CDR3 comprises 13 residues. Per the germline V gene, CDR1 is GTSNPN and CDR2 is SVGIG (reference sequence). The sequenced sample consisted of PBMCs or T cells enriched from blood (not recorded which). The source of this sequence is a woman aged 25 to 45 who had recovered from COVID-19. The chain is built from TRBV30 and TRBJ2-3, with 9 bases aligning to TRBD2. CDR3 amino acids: CAWSALAGRTQYF. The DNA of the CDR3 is TGTGCCTGGAGTGCCCTAGCGGGACGGACGCAGTATTTT. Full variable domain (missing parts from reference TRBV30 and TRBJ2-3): SQTIHQWPATLVQPVGSPLSLECTVEGTSNPNLYWYRQAAGRGLQLLFYSVGIGQISSEVPQNLSASRPQDRQFILSSKKLLLSDSGFYLCAWSALAGRTQYFGPGTRLTVL.